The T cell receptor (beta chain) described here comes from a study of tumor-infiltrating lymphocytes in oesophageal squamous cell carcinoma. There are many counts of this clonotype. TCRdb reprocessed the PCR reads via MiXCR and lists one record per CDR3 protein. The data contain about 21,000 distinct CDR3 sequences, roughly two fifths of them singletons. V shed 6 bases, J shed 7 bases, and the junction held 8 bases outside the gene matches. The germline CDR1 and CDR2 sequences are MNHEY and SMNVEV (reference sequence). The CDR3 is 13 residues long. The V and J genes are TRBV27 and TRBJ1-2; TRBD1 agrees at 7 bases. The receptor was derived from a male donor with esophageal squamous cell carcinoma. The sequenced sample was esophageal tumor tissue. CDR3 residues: CASRRQGDVGYTF. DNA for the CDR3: TGTGCCAGCAGAAGACAGGGTGACGTTGGCTACACCTTC.